The source of this TCR beta chain is a study of CD8 T cells in Susac syndrome. This CDR3 region has 17 residues. Germline V gene data show CDR1 as DFQATT and CDR2 as SNEGSKA (reference sequence). The germline V and J ends were trimmed by 2 bases and 6 bases, with 25 bases remaining between them. The authors sequenced TCR beta from blood CD8+ and CD4+ T cells. Through negative isolation, CD4+ and CD8+ T cells were obtained, while TEMRA cells were enriched using FACS. cDNA came from 0.5 to 1 ug RNA primed by random hexamers. Amplification of TCR beta CDR3 spanned 54 Vbeta and 13 Jbeta via immunoSEQ multiplex PCR. TCRdb reanalysed the immunoSEQ multiplex PCR reads using MiXCR and keeps one entry per CDR3 protein. The table includes about 180,000 distinct CDR3 sequences, 95% detected once.

The sequence was collected from a human donor with multiple sclerosis. The chain combines TRBV20-1 with TRBJ1-2, with D possibly matching TRBD1 (6 bases). Sequenced input: CD4+ T cells from PBMCs. CDR3 residues: CSARQIDRFVTRDGYTF. The DNA for the CDR3 is TGCAGTGCTAGACAAATCGACAGGTTCGTGACTCGCGATGGCTACACCTTC.